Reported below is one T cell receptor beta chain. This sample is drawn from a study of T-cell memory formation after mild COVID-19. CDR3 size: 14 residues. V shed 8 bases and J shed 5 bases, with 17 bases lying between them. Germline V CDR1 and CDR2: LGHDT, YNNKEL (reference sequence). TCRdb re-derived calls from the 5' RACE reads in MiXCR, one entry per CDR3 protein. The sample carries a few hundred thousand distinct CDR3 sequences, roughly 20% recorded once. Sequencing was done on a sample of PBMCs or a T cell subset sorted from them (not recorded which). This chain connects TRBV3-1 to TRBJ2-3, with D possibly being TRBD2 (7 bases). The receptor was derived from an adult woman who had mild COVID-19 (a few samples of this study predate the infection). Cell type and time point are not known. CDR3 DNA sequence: TGTGCCAGCGAGGCGGGGGCTCGCGGAGATACGCAGTATTTT. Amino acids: CASEAGARGDTQYF.